This T cell receptor beta chain was found in a study of cytomegalovirus exposure and HLA in healthy donors. Study observations and caveats: Cytomegalovirus association was assigned to more than 150 TCR beta chains.

About this clone: What it recognizes is unknown.

Germline assignment: CDR1 SGHRS and CDR2 YFSETQ. The CDR3 has 15 residues. Trimming left V 1 base short and J 6 bases short, with 14 bases between. The data were produced by immunoSEQ multiplex PCR, yet TCRdb's version contains in-frame clones alone and is incomplete. The data hold 160,000 or so clones, with 84% observed a single time. The source of this sequence is a young man in good health and CMV-seropositive. Specimen: PBMCs. V and J are TRBV5-1 and TRBJ2-1; D perhaps matches TRBD2 (5 bases). CDR3: CASSLSGQTGNEQFF. As DNA, the CDR3 is TGCGCCAGCAGCTTGAGCGGCCAAACGGGCAATGAGCAGTTCTTC.